This T cell receptor (beta chain) was recovered during a study of Ad26.COV2.S vaccination and SARS-CoV-2 variants. CDR3 length: 13 amino acids. In germline, CDR1 is LGHDT, CDR2 YNNKEL (reference sequence). The ends lost 4 bases at V and 10 bases at J; junction bases unmatched: 8. The treatment denotes: around 19 received Ad26.COV2.S at low or high dose, single or two shots; 5 received placebo; per-sample allocation not given. Samples analyzed were those drawn on day 63 after the first vaccine or placebo injection. Measured with immunoSEQ multiplex PCR; TCRdb has only the in-frame clones, and not every one. This sample has around 320,000 clones, with about 86% found just once.

Material: peripheral blood, obtained in a trial of Ad26.COV2.S vaccine versus placebo. The chain is built from TRBV3-1 (or the pseudogene TRBV3-2) and TRBJ1-1; 8 bases are shared with TRBD1. This receptor was obtained from a person between 18 and 65 years old who received the Ad26.COV2.S COVID-19 vaccine or a placebo. CDR3 in amino acids: CASSPRQGFLAFF. The CDR3 nucleotides read TGTGCCAGCAGCCCACGACAGGGGTTTTTAGCTTTCTTT.